This entry features one T cell receptor (beta chain) sequence. What it binds is not known. The entry originates in a study of Ad26.COV2.S vaccination and SARS-CoV-2 variants. Treatment indicated: around 19 received Ad26.COV2.S at low or high dose, single or two shots; five or six received placebo; per-sample allocation not given. Sampling occurred on day 63 after the first vaccine or placebo injection. Boston provided a donor who was an adult aged 18-55 years. V shed 5 bases and J shed 0 bases, with 11 bases lying between them. The CDR3 contains 15 residues. Looked up from germline, CDR1 is SGHTA and CDR2 is FQGNSA. Some clones are missing from TCRdb's copy, which holds only in-frame ones; the method was immunoSEQ multiplex PCR. The table has 400,000 to 500,000 clones, roughly 89% seen once. Study results and limitations: CD8+ and CD4+ T cells specific for spike reportedly responded with substantial breadth after vaccination. Measurements of TCR breadth and depth may have given underestimates of the total T cell responses.

This chain joins TRBV7-2 and TRBJ2-1; D ambiguous. This receptor was obtained from a person between 18 and 60 years old who received the Ad26.COV2.S COVID-19 vaccine or a placebo. The source material was peripheral blood, sampled in a trial of Ad26.COV2.S vaccine versus placebo. The CDR3 DNA is TGTGCCAGCAGCCAATATTACGACTCCTACAATGAGCAGTTCTTC. This codes for CASSQYYDSYNEQFF.